The present T cell receptor (beta chain) was sequenced within a study of T cells after yellow fever vaccination. Turning to the study itself: Low-cell-number fractions underwent preparation using SMART-Seq v4 Ultra Low Input.

This clonotype was counted many times. Trimming cost V 1 base and J 4 bases; bases outside gene matches: 4. The CDR3 sequence is 14 residues long. Germline loops: CDR1 SGHRS, CDR2 YFSETQ. TCRdb recomputed calls from the 5' RACE reads with MiXCR, one row per CDR3 protein. The data contain a few hundred thousand distinct CDR3 sequences, approximately 7% of them singletons. Material: PBMCs, obtained roughly seven weeks after the first yellow fever vaccination. The V call is TRBV5-1, the J call TRBJ1-1, with 7 bases identical to TRBD1. The sequence derives from a man younger than 35 who received the YFV17D yellow fever vaccine. The CDR3: CASSLTAGGTEAFF. The CDR3 DNA is TGCGCCAGCAGCTTGACCGCAGGGGGCACTGAAGCTTTCTTT.